Shown below are 15 T cell receptor beta chains from a single sample sequenced in a study of cytomegalovirus exposure and HLA in healthy donors. Both 60 Vbeta primers and 13 Jbeta primers went into the PCR. Using immunoSEQ multiplex PCR, the repertoire was profiled, and TCRdb retains in-frame clones only, with some absent. Of 200,000 to 250,000 clones in the sample, 70% are singletons; the top ten hold 2.6%. The sample was PBMCs. These receptors were collected from a man in his forties in good health and CMV-seropositive.

In this sample, this clone turned up a few times. The V call is TRBV9, the J call TRBJ1-2; 7 nucleotides align to TRBD1. The CDR3 totals 13 residues. Germline CDR1 SGDLS, CDR2 YYNGEE. The ends lost 0 bases at V and 8 bases at J; junction bases unmatched: 4. CDR3 sequence (DNA): TGTGCCAGCAGCGTAGCTACGGGACAGGGCTACACCTTC. It specifies CASSVATGQGYTF.

This clone was seen a single time. The chain uses TRBV6-6 and TRBJ1-5; D call uncertain. The CDR3 runs to 16 residues. Looked up from germline, CDR1 is MNHNY and CDR2 is SVGAGI (reference sequence). The V end lost 0 bases, the J end lost 2 bases, and 11 bases lay between the germline ends. This CDR3 is CASSYSRRDGNQPQHF. CDR3 sequence (DNA): TGTGCCAGCAGTTACTCGAGGAGGGATGGCAATCAGCCCCAGCATTTT.

The chain joins TRBV19 to TRBJ1-6; D is unclear. Germline CDR1 and CDR2: LNHDA and SQIVND (reference sequence). Trimming took 7 bases from V and 7 from J, leaving 11 bases between them. The CDR3 length is 13 residues. This CDR3 reads CASTPGLNSPLHF. The CDR3 bases are TGTGCCAGTACCCCAGGCCTCAATTCACCCCTCCACTTT.

The chain links TRBV10-3 to TRBJ2-7, with D possibly being TRBD1 (5 bases). V dropped 8 bases and J dropped 2 bases, with 13 bases sitting between them. CDR3 length equals 13 residues. Germline loops: CDR1 ENHRY, CDR2 SYGVKD. The CDR3 reads CAIGASSTYEQYF. CDR3 DNA sequence: TGTGCCATCGGGGCGTCGTCTACCTACGAGCAGTACTTC.

V and J are TRBV18 and TRBJ2-5; the D is unclear. The CDR3 loop spans 13 amino acids. Germline V CDR1 and CDR2: KGHSH, LQKENI. V was trimmed by 3 bases and J by 3 bases, leaving 8 bases between them. CDR3 amino acids: CASSPLLKETQYF. The CDR3 bases are TGTGCCAGCTCACCTCTCCTTAAAGAGACCCAGTACTTC.

The V call is TRBV29-1, the J call TRBJ1-2; D perhaps matches TRBD1 (6 bases). The CDR3 loop spans 18 amino acids. CDR1 SQVTM and CDR2 ANQGSEA come from the germline V gene. Trimming left V 2 bases short and J 2 bases short, with 24 bases between. CDR3 DNA sequence: TGCAGCGTTGAACTGTTTATAGGACAGTCCACCAAAAACTATGGCTACACCTTC. Protein product: CSVELFIGQSTKNYGYTF.

This chain connects TRBV6-5 to TRBJ2-7; TRBD1 might be the D (5 bases). Germline CDR1 and CDR2: MNHEY and SVGAGI. This CDR3 region has 14 residues. Trimming left V 9 bases short and J 1 base short, with 16 bases between. Here the CDR3 DNA reads TGTGCCAGTCGCCATCGCAGGGAATCCTACGAGCAGTACTTC. It codes for CASRHRRESYEQYF.

The rearrangement links TRBV6-1 to TRBJ2-7; D is possibly TRBD1 (5 bases). The CDR3 consists of 15 residues. Trimming stripped 6 bases from V and 0 bases from J, with 15 bases between. The germline gives CDR1 MNHNS, CDR2 SASEGT. CDR3 loop: CASSSNPGNSYEQYF. The CDR3 DNA sequence: TGTGCCAGCAGCTCAAACCCAGGGAACTCCTACGAGCAGTACTTC.

This clone was recorded a few times. The chain links TRBV7-2 to TRBJ2-7, with D perhaps matching TRBD1 (6 bases). CDR3 length: 15 residues. Germline V CDR1 and CDR2: SGHTA, FQGNSA. V gave up 5 bases and J gave up 1 base, with 15 bases separating them. In DNA, the CDR3 is TGTGCCAGCAGCACCGCCCCCGGACAGTCCTACGAGCAGTACTTC. It encodes CASSTAPGQSYEQYF. The variable domain in full, with the rest retrieved from reference TRBV7-2 and TRBJ2-7, is GAGVSQSPSNKVTEKGKDVELRCDPISGHTALYWYRQSLGQGLEFLIYFQGNSAPDKSGLPSDRFSAERTGGSVSTLTIQRTQQEDSAVYLCASSTAPGQSYEQYFGPGTRLTVT.

The rearrangement links TRBV19 to TRBJ2-3; D remains unclear. CDR1 LNHDA and CDR2 SQIVND come from the germline V gene (reference sequence). V lost 5 bases, J lost 4 bases, and 13 bases lay in between. The CDR3 length is 14 residues. CDR3 sequence: CASSAAGGPDTQYF. The CDR3 DNA is TGTGCCAGTAGTGCCGCTGGTGGGCCAGATACGCAGTATTTT.

J is TRBJ2-3 and V is TRBV5-6; 14 nucleotides line up with TRBD2. The junction had 2 bases not matched to a gene; V was cut back by 0 bases and J by 2 bases. Germline CDR1 SGHDT, CDR2 YYEEEE. The CDR3 has 17 amino acids. CDR3 sequence (DNA): TGTGCCAGCAGCTTGGGACTAGCGGGGGGGCCCACAGATACGCAGTATTTT. Its protein product is CASSLGLAGGPTDTQYF. The whole variable domain, filled in from reference TRBV5-6 and TRBJ2-3, reads DAGVTQSPTHLIKTRGQQVTLRCSPKSGHDTVSWYQQALGQGPQFIFQYYEEEERQRGNFPDRFSGHQFPNYSSELNVNALLLGDSALYLCASSLGLAGGPTDTQYFGPGTRLTVL.

The chain joins TRBV7-8 to TRBJ2-7; D remains ambiguous. This CDR3 has 14 residues. The germline CDR1 and CDR2 sequences are SGHVS and FQNEAQ. Trimming pared 5 bases from V and 5 bases from J, leaving 16 bases between. This CDR3 is CASSPPVARDEQYF. The CDR3 nucleotides read TGTGCCAGCAGCCCCCCCGTCGCCCGCGACGAGCAGTACTTC. The full variable domain, with the rest looked up from reference TRBV7-8 and TRBJ2-7, is GAGVSQSPRYKVAKRGQDVALRCDPISGHVSLFWYQQALGQGPEFLTYFQNEAQLDKSGLPSDRFFAERPEGSVSTLKIQRTQQEDSAVYLCASSPPVARDEQYFGPGTRLTVT.

This clone occurred a few times. This chain links TRBV5-1 with TRBJ1-1; 7 nucleotides agree with TRBD1. The CDR3 contains 15 residues. Germline V gene lookup returns CDR1 SGHRS and CDR2 YFSETQ. V was clipped by 4 bases and J by 3 bases; unmatched bases: 9. This CDR3 is CASSRRDSIDTEAFF. The CDR3 coding sequence is TGCGCCAGCAGCCGACGGGACAGTATCGACACTGAAGCTTTCTTT.

This sequence joins TRBV6-1 and TRBJ1-1; D unresolved. The CDR3 covers 14 residues. Per germline, CDR1 MNHNS and CDR2 SASEGT. Trimming pared 1 base from V and 0 bases from J, leaving 6 bases between. The CDR3 DNA is TGTGCCAGCAGTGAAGGTTCCGTGAACACTGAAGCTTTCTTT. Translation: CASSEGSVNTEAFF.

The genes are TRBV7-9 and TRBJ2-7; the D gene is possibly TRBD2 (6 bases). Looked up from germline, CDR1 is SEHNR and CDR2 is FQNEAQ (reference sequence). The CDR3 spans 11 residues. CDR3 DNA sequence: TGTTCCTCCCGGGGACTCAACGAGCAGTACTTC. It translates to CSSRGLNEQYF.